Below are 15 T cell receptor beta chains sequenced from a single sample in a study of blood T cell repertoires in COVID-19. Sequencing was performed with immunoSEQ multiplex PCR; in TCRdb, only in-frame clones are kept and a portion is missing. The sample includes fewer than 250,000 clones, around 88% of them seen just once. The specimen sequenced was peripheral blood. These receptors were obtained from a woman older than 75 with COVID-19, enrolled during active disease.

The chain joins TRBV3-1 (or the pseudogene TRBV3-2) to TRBJ2-2; no clear D gene. Trimming pared 1 base from V and 4 bases from J, leaving 4 bases between. Per the germline V gene, CDR1 is LGHDT and CDR2 is YNNKEL (reference sequence). This CDR3 is 13 amino acids long. The CDR3 sequence: CASSQASTGELFF. The CDR3 coding sequence is TGTGCCAGCAGCCAAGCCAGCACCGGGGAGCTGTTTTTT.

The rearrangement uses TRBV5-5 and TRBJ2-5; 11 nucleotides align to TRBD1. Germline CDR1 reads SGHKS; CDR2 reads YYEKEE (reference sequence). The CDR3 loop spans 16 amino acids. The V segment lost 0 bases and the J segment 1 base; nucleotides outside the gene matches: 2. The DNA of the CDR3 is TGTGCCAGCAGCTTGGGGGACAGGGGGTTCCAAGAGACCCAGTACTTC. This translates into CASSLGDRGFQETQYF.

CDR3 DNA sequence: TGTGCCAGCAGCGTAGGCACTAGCGGGGGGGTTGAGCAGTTCTTC. Protein sequence: CASSVGTSGGVEQFF. This rearrangement joins TRBV9 to TRBJ2-1, with 13 bases matching TRBD2. This CDR3 has 15 amino acids. Germline V gene sequence: CDR1 SGDLS, CDR2 YYNGEE. V lost 0 bases, J lost 9 bases, and 3 bases stayed unmatched. Variable domain in full (rest from reference TRBV9 and TRBJ2-1): DSGVTQTPKHLITATGQRVTLRCSPRSGDLSVYWYQQSLDQGLQFLIQYYNGEERAKGNILERFSAQQFPDLHSELNLSSLELGDSALYFCASSVGTSGGVEQFFGPGTRLTVL.

CDR3 coding DNA: TGTGCCAGCAGCCCGGGACACGGGCCCCAGCATTTT. Translation gives CASSPGHGPQHF. The chain links TRBV5-5 to TRBJ1-5; possibly TRBD1 for D (6 bases). The CDR3 spans 12 residues. CDR1 SGHKS and CDR2 YYEKEE come from the germline V gene (reference sequence). Trimming left V 4 bases short and J 9 bases short, with 11 bases between.

J is TRBJ1-5 and V is TRBV6-5, with D perhaps TRBD1 (5 bases). V lost 6 bases, J lost 0 bases, and 12 bases lay in between. This CDR3 contains 15 residues. From germline, CDR1 is MNHEY and CDR2 SVGAGI. In DNA, the CDR3 is TGTGCCAGCAGGCCCGGGGGTCATAGCAATCAGCCCCAGCATTTT. It is translated as CASRPGGHSNQPQHF.

This rearrangement joins TRBV7-9 to TRBJ2-2, with 7 bases aligning to TRBD1. The CDR3 consists of 14 residues. The J segment lost 5 bases and the V segment lost 6 bases, leaving 6 bases of the junction unmatched. CDR1 and CDR2 from the germline V gene are SEHNR and FQNEAQ (reference sequence). CDR3 residues: CASRSDRVTGELFF. As DNA, the CDR3 is TGTGCCAGCAGAAGCGACAGGGTGACCGGGGAGCTGTTTTTT.

This clone has more than one count but fewer than ten. The J gene is TRBJ2-3, the V gene TRBV10-3; 9 nucleotides line up with TRBD1. The germline V gene encodes CDR1 ENHRY and CDR2 SYGVKD. The V gene end was trimmed by 10 bases and the J gene end by 3 bases; junction bases not matched to a gene: 8. The CDR3 contains 14 residues. The CDR3 DNA reads TGTGCCAGCGTCCCGGGACAGGGAACAGATACGCAGTATTTT. Translating it yields CASVPGQGTDTQYF.

The gene calls are TRBV7-9 and TRBJ2-5; 7 nucleotides match TRBD1. V was pared by 3 bases and J by 1 base, with 5 bases of the junction left unmatched. The CDR3 covers 15 residues. Germline CDR1 and CDR2: SEHNR and FQNEAQ (reference sequence). The CDR3 region is CASSLWGTAQETQYF. CDR3 DNA: TGTGCCAGCAGCTTGTGGGGGACAGCCCAAGAGACCCAGTACTTC.

CDR3 bases: TGTGCCAGCTCACGAACAGATTATAATGAAAAACTGTTTTTT. Protein product: CASSRTDYNEKLFF. This sequence joins TRBV18 and TRBJ1-4; D call uncertain. V was pared by 4 bases and J by 4 bases, with 10 bases between. CDR3 length equals 14 residues. Germline loops: CDR1 KGHSH, CDR2 LQKENI. Looking up the rest from reference TRBV18 and TRBJ1-4 gives the full variable domain: NAGVMQNPRHLVRRRGQEARLRCSPMKGHSHVYWYRQLPEEGLKFMVYLQKENIIDESGMPKERFSAEFPKEGPSILRIQQVVRGDSAAYFCASSRTDYNEKLFFGSGTQLSVL.

This chain connects TRBV29-1 to TRBJ2-2; no firm D call. Germline values: CDR1 SQVTM, CDR2 ANQGSEA. This CDR3 has 15 residues. V was trimmed by 5 bases and J by 0 bases, leaving 13 bases between them. CDR3 nucleotide sequence: TGCAGCGTTACCCAGGCGACCGCGAACACCGGGGAGCTGTTTTTT. It is translated as CSVTQATANTGELFF.

A note on this clone: The same CDR3 also results from other DNA sequences found in this sample. The V gene is TRBV7-2, the J gene TRBJ1-1; no definite D call. Trimming took 6 bases from V and 0 from J, leaving 11 bases between them. The CDR3 sequence is 14 residues long. CDR1 is SGHTA and CDR2 is FQGNSA in the germline V gene. The CDR3 sequence: CASSLAQMNTEAFF. The CDR3 DNA follows: TGTGCCAGCAGTCTTGCACAGATGAACACTGAAGCTTTCTTT. Variable domain in full (rest from reference TRBV7-2 and TRBJ1-1): GAGVSQSPSNKVTEKGKDVELRCDPISGHTALYWYRQSLGQGLEFLIYFQGNSAPDKSGLPSDRFSAERTGGSVSTLTIQRTQQEDSAVYLCASSLAQMNTEAFFGQGTRLTVV.

The J gene is TRBJ2-1, the V gene TRBV3-1 (or the pseudogene TRBV3-2); maybe TRBD2 (7 bases). Trimming left V 3 bases short and J 0 bases short, with 12 bases between. This CDR3 comprises 16 residues. Germline CDR1 reads LGHDT; CDR2 reads YNNKEL (reference sequence). The CDR3 loop reads CASSHKRGGSYNEQFF. The CDR3 nucleotides are TGTGCCAGCAGCCACAAGAGGGGGGGCTCCTACAATGAGCAGTTCTTC.

The chain joins TRBV7-2 to TRBJ1-3; no clear D. Trimming took 6 bases from V and 0 from J, leaving 9 bases between them. CDR3 length: 14 amino acids. Germline V lookup: CDR1 SGHTA, CDR2 FQGNSA. CDR3 DNA sequence: TGTGCCAGCAGTTCCACTGTCTCTGGAAACACCATATATTTT. As protein: CASSSTVSGNTIYF.

V and J are TRBV5-5 and TRBJ1-2, with 11 bases that match TRBD1. V gave up 2 bases and J gave up 3 bases; unmatched junction bases: 3. This CDR3 is 15 amino acids long. CDR1 and CDR2 (germline): SGHKS, YYEKEE (reference sequence). The CDR3: CASSFRDRGYYGYTF. Here the CDR3 DNA reads TGTGCCAGCAGCTTTCGGGACAGGGGGTACTATGGCTACACCTTC.

The chain employs TRBV4-1 and TRBJ1-4, with 9 nucleotides matching TRBD1. The CDR3 consists of 16 residues. Germline CDR1 is MGHRA and CDR2 is YSYEKL. Unmatched junction bases numbered 10, after V lost 4 bases and J lost 7 bases. CDR3 amino acids: CASSPTLTGGGEKLFF. The CDR3 DNA sequence: TGCGCCAGCAGCCCCACCTTGACAGGGGGAGGTGAAAAACTGTTTTTT.